One sample yielded the 17 T cell receptor beta chains listed below, sequenced in a study of metastatic and nonmetastatic thyroid tumors. Thyroid surgery was performed in patients who had received no treatment beforehand. TCRdb reanalyzed the PCR reads via MiXCR. In the table there are around 4,500 clones, about 33% of which are singletons. Specimen: adjacent normal tissue. The receptors originated from a male donor with papillary thyroid cancer or a benign thyroid nodule (not recorded which). Some clones in this sample may be carry-over from other donors' samples.

In this sample, this clone turned up many times. This chain links TRBV11-3 with TRBJ1-2; 7 positions agree with TRBD1. Trimming cost V 5 bases and J 8 bases; bases outside gene matches: 17. The CDR3 spans 16 residues. Germline lookup yields CDR1 SGHNT and CDR2 YENEEA. In DNA form, the CDR3 reads TGTGCCAGCAGCCCAGGAGGGGGCAGGACCTTCTTCGGCTACACCTTC. Encoded protein: CASSPGGGRTFFGYTF.

Regarding this clone: At one of its ends the junction is not consistent with the germline gene, which may arise from a read error. This chain connects TRBV3-1 to TRBJ2-2, with D maybe TRBD2 (5 bases). Per germline, CDR1 LGHDT and CDR2 YNNKEL (reference sequence). The CDR3 sequence is 14 residues long. The chain's CDR3 is CASSQWTGSGELFF. The CDR3 bases are TGTGCCAGCAGCCAGTGGACTGGGTCCGGTGAGCTGTTTTTT. The entire variable domain, with the rest obtained from reference TRBV3-1 and TRBJ2-2, is as follows: DTAVSQTPKYLVTQMGNDKSIKCEQNLGHDTMYWYKQDSKKFLKIMFSYNNKELIINETVPNRFSPKSPDKAHLNLHINSLELGDSAVYFCASSQWTGSGELFFGEGSRLTVL.

This clone turned up a few times. The chain carries TRBV19 and TRBJ1-1, with D hard to call. Trimming removed 3 bases from V and 0 bases from J, with 11 bases in between. Germline CDR1 reads LNHDA; CDR2 reads SQIVND (reference sequence). The CDR3 contains 15 residues. DNA for the CDR3: TGTGCCAGTAGTATTGCCGGGAGAATGAACACTGAAGCTTTCTTT. Translation: CASSIAGRMNTEAFF.

The sample holds a few counts of this clone. V is TRBV6-1 and J is TRBJ1-1; D remains unclear. Germline V gene data show CDR1 as MNHNS and CDR2 as SASEGT. The V gene lost 5 bases and the J gene lost 0 bases, with 10 bases spanning the gap. This CDR3 comprises 14 residues. CDR3 sequence (DNA): TGTGCCAGCAGTTCGCCAGGCTTGAACACTGAAGCTTTCTTT. Protein product: CASSSPGLNTEAFF.

The chain is built from TRBV20-1 and TRBJ1-3, with D perhaps matching TRBD1 (5 bases). Per the germline V gene, CDR1 is DFQATT and CDR2 is SNEGSKA (reference sequence). The CDR3 is made up of 16 amino acids. Trimming took 0 bases from V and 0 from J, leaving 12 bases between them. The CDR3 region has the DNA TGCAGTGCTAGAGATAGACAGATAAGCTCTGGAAACACCATATATTTT. Residues: CSARDRQISSGNTIYF.

There are a few counts of this clone. V usage is TRBV5-4 and J usage is TRBJ1-1; D unresolved. Trimming left V 0 bases short and J 0 bases short, with 15 bases between. The CDR3 spans 17 residues. Germline CDR1 reads SGHNT; CDR2 reads YYREEE (reference sequence). Here the CDR3 DNA reads TGTGCCAGCAGCTTGGCACCGATCGGTACGATGAACACTGAAGCTTTCTTT. Translated, it gives CASSLAPIGTMNTEAFF. The full variable domain, completed using reference TRBV5-4 and TRBJ1-1, is ETGVTQSPTHLIKTRGQQVTLRCSSQSGHNTVSWYQQALGQGPQFIFQYYREEENGRGNFPPRFSGLQFPNYSSELNVNALELDDSALYLCASSLAPIGTMNTEAFFGQGTRLTVV.

This CDR3 reads CASSLGVGPSGYTF. The CDR3 region has the DNA TGTGCCAGCAGCTTGGGTGTAGGGCCGTCTGGCTACACCTTC. The rearrangement joins TRBV5-5 to TRBJ1-2, with D unresolved. This CDR3 has 14 amino acids. Trimming stripped 0 bases from V and 7 bases from J, with 13 bases between. Germline V lookup: CDR1 SGHKS, CDR2 YYEKEE (reference sequence).

This sequence joins TRBV7-2 and TRBJ1-1, with D unresolved. The CDR3 has 14 amino acids. CDR1 and CDR2 from the germline V gene are SGHTA and FQGNSA. Trimming took off 5 bases at V and 2 bases at J, with 12 bases between the two ends. The CDR3 is CASSHGRGNTEAFF. The CDR3 nucleotides read TGTGCCAGCAGCCACGGGCGGGGAAACACTGAAGCTTTCTTT.

The V and J genes are TRBV30 and TRBJ1-1; D gene uncertain. This CDR3 comprises 13 residues. The V gene lost 3 bases and the J gene lost 3 bases, with 11 bases spanning the gap. Per germline, CDR1 GTSNPN and CDR2 SVGIG (reference sequence). The CDR3 nucleotides are TGTGCCTGGAGCCTGCAGAGGCACACTGAAGCTTTCTTT. The encoded protein is CAWSLQRHTEAFF.

The table lists this clone with a few counts. The junction departs from the called germline gene at one end, perhaps through a read error. This chain links TRBV10-2 with TRBJ1-6; the D gene is possibly TRBD1 (5 bases). Germline loops: CDR1 WSHSY, CDR2 SAAADI. This CDR3 has 17 residues. The chain's CDR3 is CASSQIYRDSYNSPPHF. Here the CDR3 DNA reads TGCGCCAGCAGTCAAATTTACCGGGACTCCTATAATTCACCCCCCCACTTT.

A few counts support this clone. V usage is TRBV12-3 or TRBV12-4 and J usage is TRBJ2-7; D might be TRBD1 (6 bases). The V and J ends lost 6 bases and 2 bases respectively, with 11 bases between them. This CDR3 has 13 amino acids. CDR3 nucleotides: TGTGCCAGCAGCAACAGGGATGCCTACGAGCAGTACTTC. It encodes CASSNRDAYEQYF.

The chain joins TRBV27 to TRBJ1-2; TRBD1 matches 9 bases. Unmatched junction bases numbered 13, after V lost 8 bases and J lost 6 bases. Germline values: CDR1 MNHEY, CDR2 SMNVEV (reference sequence). The CDR3 loop spans 15 amino acids. CDR3 sequence reads: CASGPVTGGVDGYTF. The CDR3 DNA is TGTGCCAGCGGTCCTGTAACAGGGGGCGTGGATGGCTACACCTTC.

The chain couples TRBV5-1 to TRBJ2-7; 9 bases fit TRBD2. V trimming: 3 bases; J trimming: 1 base; junction bases outside the gene matches: 14. CDR1 is SGHRS and CDR2 is YFSETQ in the germline V gene. This CDR3 is built from 18 residues. The CDR3 nucleotides are TGCGCCAGCAGCTCATATGGCGGGAGGGCCGGGAGTTCCTACGAGCAGTACTTC. It is translated as CASSSYGGRAGSSYEQYF. Combining the CDR3 with reference TRBV5-1 and TRBJ2-7 gives the whole variable domain KAGVTQTPRYLIKTRGQQVTLSCSPISGHRSVSWYQQTPGQGLQFLFEYFSETQRNKGNFPGRFSGRQFSNSRSEMNVSTLELGDSALYLCASSSYGGRAGSSYEQYFGPGTRLTVT.

This clone is deemed large. V usage is TRBV6-4 and J usage is TRBJ2-7, with unresolved D. This CDR3 is built from 13 residues. Germline loops: CDR1 MRHNA, CDR2 SNTAGT. Trimming cost V 8 bases and J 0 bases, with 11 bases left between them. The CDR3 bases are TGTGCCAGCCTAACAGTGCTCTCCTACGAGCAGTACTTC. Residues: CASLTVLSYEQYF.

The genes are TRBV24-1 and TRBJ2-1, with D hard to call. The CDR3 is 11 amino acids. Germline CDR1 KGHDR, CDR2 SFDVKD. V was clipped by 2 bases and J by 8 bases, with 3 bases between them. CDR3 in amino acids: CATSDSDEQFF. The CDR3 DNA reads as TGTGCCACCAGTGATTCCGATGAGCAGTTCTTC.

This clone was observed a handful of times. The germline gene is not matched at one end of the junction; a read error may be the cause. The chain links TRBV28 to TRBJ1-1; 10 bases match TRBD1. The CDR3 loop spans 14 amino acids. Looked up from germline, CDR1 is MDHEN and CDR2 is SYDVKM. The CDR3 DNA follows: TGTGCCCGCAGTCGGGGGGACAGGGGAACTGAAGCTTTCTTT. This gives the protein CARSRGDRGTEAFF.

This clone was seen a few times. The rearrangement joins TRBV27 to TRBJ2-5; D gene ambiguous. The CDR3 loop spans 13 amino acids. Per the germline V gene, CDR1 is MNHEY and CDR2 is SMNVEV (reference sequence). Trimming cost V 8 bases and J 5 bases, with 15 bases left between them. CDR3 bases: TGTGCCAGCGGTAAATCCCCCTGGGAGACCCAGTACTTC. Translating it yields CASGKSPWETQYF.